The source of this TCR beta chain is a study of blood T cell repertoires in COVID-19. The assay was immunoSEQ multiplex PCR, and TCRdb's table has in-frame clones only and misses some. The table shows 450,000 to 500,000 clones, with 80% to 90% occurring only once. Germline V lookup: CDR1 KGHSH, CDR2 LQKENI. The CDR3 is made up of 17 amino acids. The ends lost 0 bases at V and 2 bases at J; junction bases unmatched: 6. This clone was seen ten or more times. Sequenced input: peripheral blood. V gene TRBV18 combines with J gene TRBJ2-3, with TRBD2 matching over 9 bases. This receptor was taken from a human donor in a cohort sampled during active COVID-19. The CDR3 sequence is CASSPPSSGEHTDTQYF. The DNA for the CDR3 is TGTGCCAGCTCACCACCGTCTAGCGGGGAACACACAGATACGCAGTATTTT. Using reference TRBV18 and TRBJ2-3 for the parts outside the CDR3, the full variable domain is NAGVMQNPRHLVRRRGQEARLRCSPMKGHSHVYWYRQLPEEGLKFMVYLQKENIIDESGMPKERFSAEFPKEGPSILRIQQVVRGDSAAYFCASSPPSSGEHTDTQYFGPGTRLTVL.